Listed below are T cell receptor beta chains from one sample, sequenced in a study of molecular identifiers for immune sequencing clone quantification. MiXCR, applied by TCRdb to the PCR reads, yields one record per CDR3 protein. The sample records around 460,000 distinct CDR3 sequences, about 26% being singletons. Specimen: naive CD8+ T cells from blood, with Jurkat cell RNA spiked in. The source is a human donor in good health. Some libraries in this study had Jurkat cell RNA spiked in. Both conserved end residues are part of each CDR3. The D gene is left open where the match is weak. Clone size is not always given. Where it is, it says once, few, many or a class for expanded clones.

D gene: TRBD2
J gene: TRBJ2-3
clone size: many
V gene: TRBV7-9
CDR3 DNA: TGTGCCAGCAGCCACAGCGGGAGAGCAGCCGATACGCAGTATTTT
CDR3 protein: CASSHSGRAADTQYF

D gene: -
J gene: TRBJ1-2
clone size: many
V gene: TRBV7-6
CDR3 DNA: TGTGCCAGCAGCTTAGGTCGGGGAAACTATGGCTACACCTTC
CDR3 protein: CASSLGRGNYGYTF

D gene: -
J gene: TRBJ2-7
clone size: few
V gene: TRBV6-6
CDR3 DNA: TGTGCCAGCAGTTACTCGTTAGGGACCTACGAGCAGTACTTC
CDR3 protein: CASSYSLGTYEQYF

D gene: TRBD1
J gene: TRBJ2-5
clone size: many
V gene: TRBV7-9
CDR3 DNA: TGTGCCAGCAGCCCGACAAGGGACAGGGGGAACCAAGAGACCCAGTACTTC
CDR3 protein: CASSPTRDRGNQETQYF

D gene: -
J gene: TRBJ2-2
clone size: -
V gene: TRBV28
CDR3 DNA: TGTGCCAGCAGTTTAGTGGGGCTAACCGGGGAGATGTTTTTT
CDR3 protein: CASSLVGLTGEMFF

D gene: -
J gene: TRBJ1-1
clone size: -
V gene: TRBV6-5
CDR3 DNA: TGTGCCAGCAGTTCAGGGAACATGAACACTGAAGCTTTCTTT
CDR3 protein: CASSSGNMNTEAFF

D gene: TRBD2
J gene: TRBJ2-3
clone size: -
V gene: TRBV3-1
CDR3 DNA: TGTGCCAGCAGCCAGTATTGGGGTAGCGGGAGCACAGATACGCAGTATTTT
CDR3 protein: CASSQYWGSGSTDTQYF

D gene: -
J gene: TRBJ2-1
clone size: few
V gene: TRBV12-3/TRBV12-4
CDR3 DNA: TGTGCCAGCAGTCTCCCACGAGGTGAGCAGTTCTTC
CDR3 protein: CASSLPRGEQFF

D gene: TRBD1
J gene: TRBJ2-3
clone size: -
V gene: TRBV10-2
CDR3 DNA: TGCGCCAGCAGTCCCGATCCGGGACAGGTGACAGATACGCAGTATTTT
CDR3 protein: CASSPDPGQVTDTQYF

D gene: TRBD1
J gene: TRBJ2-7
clone size: many
V gene: TRBV28
CDR3 DNA: TGTGCCAGCAGTTTACTTTCGGACAGGGGGCTCGGGTACGAGCAGTACTTC
CDR3 protein: CASSLLSDRGLGYEQYF

D gene: -
J gene: TRBJ1-1
clone size: many
V gene: TRBV14
CDR3 DNA: TGTGCCAGCAGCCAATCCTCAGACCCGAACACTGAAGCTTTCTTT
CDR3 protein: CASSQSSDPNTEAFF

D gene: -
J gene: TRBJ1-1
clone size: many
V gene: TRBV7-2
CDR3 DNA: TGTGCCAGCAGCCGGGTGTGGGTCCAGAACACTGAAGCTTTCTTT
CDR3 protein: CASSRVWVQNTEAFF

D gene: -
J gene: TRBJ2-2
clone size: -
V gene: TRBV27
CDR3 DNA: TGTGCCAGCAATACCGGGACAAAGAACACCTGGGAGCTGTTTTTT
CDR3 protein: CASNTGTKNTWELFF

D gene: TRBD1
J gene: TRBJ1-1
clone size: few
V gene: TRBV20-1
CDR3 DNA: TGCAGTGCAAGGTCCCGGACAGGGTTTAATCCTGAAGCTTTCTTT
CDR3 protein: CSARSRTGFNPEAFF

D gene: -
J gene: TRBJ2-1
clone size: few
V gene: TRBV7-8
CDR3 DNA: TGTGCCAGCAGCTTGGTCCAGGGGACCTACAATGAGCAGTTCTTC
CDR3 protein: CASSLVQGTYNEQFF

D gene: -
J gene: TRBJ1-1
clone size: -
V gene: TRBV19
CDR3 DNA: TGTGCCAGTAGTGATGAGGCCTTTTTTACTGAAGCTTTCTTT
CDR3 protein: CASSDEAFFTEAFF

D gene: -
J gene: TRBJ1-1
clone size: few
V gene: TRBV12-3/TRBV12-4
CDR3 DNA: TGTGCCAGCAGCTTAGCAAAAGAAGCTTTCTTT
CDR3 protein: CASSLAKEAFF

D gene: -
J gene: TRBJ2-3
clone size: many
V gene: TRBV19
CDR3 DNA: TGTGCCAGTAGATTCGGACTCACAGATACGCAGTATTTT
CDR3 protein: CASRFGLTDTQYF

D gene: -
J gene: TRBJ2-7
clone size: -
V gene: TRBV18
CDR3 DNA: TGTGCCAGCTCACCACCGAGTCGGATCCTCTACGAGCAGTACTTC
CDR3 protein: CASSPPSRILYEQYF

D gene: -
J gene: TRBJ2-3
clone size: many
V gene: TRBV9
CDR3 DNA: TGTGCCAGCAGTGAAGGGGCCTCAGATACGCAGTATTTT
CDR3 protein: CASSEGASDTQYF

D gene: -
J gene: TRBJ1-1
clone size: -
V gene: TRBV29-1
CDR3 DNA: TGCAGCGTTGAAATCGGACGGGAGAACACTGAAGCTTTCTTT
CDR3 protein: CSVEIGRENTEAFF

D gene: TRBD2
J gene: TRBJ2-3
clone size: -
V gene: TRBV30
CDR3 DNA: TGTGCCTGGAGCGCCCCAGAGGTAGCGGGTTTCACAGATACGCAGTATTTT
CDR3 protein: CAWSAPEVAGFTDTQYF

D gene: TRBD2
J gene: TRBJ2-7
clone size: few
V gene: TRBV28
CDR3 DNA: TGTGCCAGCAGACCGTTAGCGGGAGTAGTTTCCTACGAGCAGTACTTC
CDR3 protein: CASRPLAGVVSYEQYF